These 7 T cell receptor beta chains originate from one sample sequenced in a study of blood T cell repertoires in COVID-19. Clones were sequenced by immunoSEQ multiplex PCR, and TCRdb holds only the in-frame ones, with some missing. The sample shows approximately 290,000 clones, approximately 83% of them seen only once. Sequencing input: PBMCs or T cells enriched from blood (not recorded which). Source of these receptors: a woman in her 30s who had recovered from COVID-19.

The chain links TRBV10-2 to TRBJ1-1; 7 nucleotides align to TRBD1. The CDR3 has 14 amino acids. J gave up 0 bases and V 3 bases, and 1 base lay outside the gene matches. The germline V gene has CDR1 WSHSY and CDR2 SAAADI. Here the CDR3 DNA reads TGCGCCAGCAGTGACAGGGGGTTGAACACTGAAGCTTTCTTT. Translation gives CASSDRGLNTEAFF.

The chain recombines TRBV15 with TRBJ1-2, with D possibly matching TRBD1 (6 bases). Germline loops: CDR1 LNHNV, CDR2 YYDKDF (reference sequence). V lost 6 bases to trimming and J lost 8 bases, with 19 bases between them. The CDR3 is 14 residues long. The CDR3 DNA reads as TGTGCCACCAGGGAGGACAGACTTCGGGCAGGCTACACCTTC. This encodes CATREDRLRAGYTF.

This chain joins TRBV29-1 and TRBJ1-1; the match to TRBD1 covers 7 bases. Germline CDR1 SQVTM, CDR2 ANQGSEA. V gave up 5 bases and J gave up 2 bases; unmatched junction bases: 5. The CDR3 has 13 amino acids. The CDR3 protein is CSVRGGANTEAFF. The CDR3 region has the DNA TGCAGCGTTCGAGGGGGCGCTAACACTGAAGCTTTCTTT. The full variable domain, its missing parts supplied by reference TRBV29-1 and TRBJ1-1, is SAVISQKPSRDICQRGTSLTIQCQVDSQVTMMFWYRQQPGQSLTLIATANQGSEATYESGFVIDKFPISRPNLTFSTLTVSNMSPEDSSIYLCSVRGGANTEAFFGQGTRLTVV.

The CDR3 DNA reads as TGTGCCAGCAGTGGACAGGGAATGATCAATCAGCCCCAGCATTTT. This codes for CASSGQGMINQPQHF. V gene TRBV2 combines with J gene TRBJ1-5; 7 positions match TRBD1. This CDR3 has 15 amino acids. Germline CDR1 and CDR2: SNHLY and FYNNEI. The V gene end was trimmed by 4 bases and the J gene end by 3 bases; junction bases not matched to a gene: 6. Drawing the rest from reference TRBV2 and TRBJ1-5, the complete variable domain is EPEVTQTPSHQVTQMGQEVILRCVPISNHLYFYWYRQILGQKVEFLVSFYNNEISEKSEIFDDQFSVERPDGSNFTLKIRSTKLEDSAMYFCASSGQGMINQPQHFGDGTRLSIL.

The J gene is TRBJ1-6, the V gene TRBV2; 7 bases fit TRBD1. Germline V gives CDR1 SNHLY, CDR2 FYNNEI. The CDR3 is 14 residues long. V shed 5 bases and J 6 bases; nucleotides not matched to a gene: 4. The DNA of the CDR3 is TGTGCCAGCAGTTCTGACAGGGCTAATTCACCCCTCCACTTT. Translated: CASSSDRANSPLHF.

The chain is built from TRBV11-2 and TRBJ1-2, with 10 bases identical to TRBD1. After removal of 5 bases from V and 4 bases from J, the junction contained 10 bases not matched to a gene. The CDR3 totals 16 residues. Per germline, CDR1 SGHAT and CDR2 FQNNGV. The CDR3 loop is CASSRTGQGVRYGYTF. The CDR3 DNA sequence: TGTGCCAGCAGCCGGACAGGACAGGGGGTGCGCTATGGCTACACCTTC.

This clone is a singleton in its sample. This sequence joins TRBV19 and TRBJ1-6, with 9 bases aligning to TRBD1. After removal of 6 bases from V and 6 bases from J, the junction contained 9 bases not matched to a gene. Germline V gene sequence: CDR1 LNHDA, CDR2 SQIVND (reference sequence). The CDR3 runs 16 residues. Here the CDR3 DNA reads TGTGCCAGTAGGACCACAGGGGGCATTATTAATTCACCCCTCCACTTT. It is translated as CASRTTGGIINSPLHF.